These 17 T cell receptor beta chains share one sample of origin, sequenced in a study of Graves' ophthalmopathy and Graves' hyperthyroidism. Scientists amplified the TCR beta CDR3 regions from RNA transcripts. The first-round RT-PCR employed HTBI primers together with the Qiagen OneStep RT-PCR kit. A multiplex PCR was then performed as the second round. TCRdb re-called the multiplex PCR reads through MiXCR, storing one row per CDR3 protein. The sample consists of hundreds of thousands of distinct CDR3 sequences, approximately 39% of them appearing once. The specimen sequenced was peripheral blood. All receptors derive from an adult man with Graves' ophthalmopathy.

This clonotype was observed at least ten times. This sequence joins TRBV7-2 and TRBJ1-1; tentatively, D is TRBD1 (6 bases). CDR1 and CDR2 (germline): SGHTA, FQGNSA. This CDR3 region has 13 residues. V was pared by 2 bases and J by 6 bases, with 10 bases between. Here the CDR3 DNA reads TGTGCCAGCAGCTTAAGTGCAGGGGCTGAAGCTTTCTTT. Its translation is CASSLSAGAEAFF.

Note on this clonotype: Given a much more abundant clone one base away, this may be a read error. The V and J genes are TRBV10-3 and TRBJ1-1; TRBD1 is a possible D gene (5 bases). The V gene's germline CDR1 is ENHRY and CDR2 SYGVKD. The CDR3 covers 15 residues. The V and J ends lost 5 bases and 0 bases respectively, with 13 bases between them. The DNA for the CDR3 is TGTGCCATCAGTCCGTGGGGGAATATGAACACTGAAGCTTTCTTT. Its protein is CAISPWGNMNTEAFF.

The chain combines TRBV12-3 or TRBV12-4 with TRBJ2-5; 10 bases map to TRBD1. This CDR3 is built from 16 residues. V lost 6 bases, J lost 2 bases, and 9 bases stayed unmatched. The CDR3 coding sequence is TGTGCCAGCAGGATGAGGACAGGGGGTGTACAAGAGACCCAGTACTTC. Translated: CASRMRTGGVQETQYF.

This clonotype was observed many times. Relative to the germline gene, one junction end is altered; a read error may explain this. The V and J genes are TRBV7-7 and TRBJ2-2; TRBD2 is a possible D gene (6 bases). The CDR3 contains 16 residues. Per germline, CDR1 SSHAT and CDR2 FNYEAQ (reference sequence). CDR3 sequence (DNA): TGTGCTAGCAGCTTAGGTAGCGGACTAAACACCGGGGAGCTGTTTTTT. Translation: CASSLGSGLNTGELFF.

The J gene is TRBJ2-2, the V gene TRBV20-1; D is unclear. This CDR3 comprises 15 residues. Trimming took 1 base from V and 1 from J, leaving 10 bases between them. The V gene's germline CDR1 is DFQATT and CDR2 SNEGSKA (reference sequence). The CDR3 reads CSARGAFGNTGELFF. CDR3 DNA: TGCAGTGCTAGAGGAGCGTTCGGGAACACCGGGGAGCTGTTTTTT.

The rearrangement joins TRBV2 to TRBJ1-4; 11 bases are a match to TRBD1. Germline CDR1 and CDR2: SNHLY and FYNNEI. The J segment lost 7 bases and the V segment lost 6 bases, leaving 7 bases of the junction unmatched. The CDR3 consists of 15 residues. The CDR3 spells CASSGGGTGGEKLFF. For the CDR3, the DNA is TGTGCCAGCAGCGGGGGTGGGACAGGGGGTGAAAAACTGTTTTTT.

The V and J genes are TRBV20-1 and TRBJ1-1, with 10 nucleotides matching TRBD1. The V gene end was trimmed by 6 bases and the J gene end by 1 base; junction bases not matched to a gene: 8. Germline CDR1 is DFQATT and CDR2 is SNEGSKA (reference sequence). The CDR3 consists of 15 residues. The chain's CDR3 is CSALIRTGGNTEAFF. CDR3 sequence (DNA): TGCAGTGCACTTATCAGGACAGGGGGGAACACTGAAGCTTTCTTT.

This clonotype was counted many times. The chain links TRBV6-6 to TRBJ1-1, with no clear D. Trimming left V 4 bases short and J 7 bases short, with 7 bases between. Per germline, CDR1 MNHNY and CDR2 SVGAGI (reference sequence). This CDR3 is built from 11 residues. CDR3 bases: TGTGCCAGCAGTTGGAGTAGTGAAGCTTTCTTT. Its protein product is CASSWSSEAFF.

This clonotype was seen repeatedly, ten times or more. The chain couples TRBV6-5 to TRBJ1-1; D gene ambiguous. There are 13 residues in the CDR3. V was shortened by 2 bases and J by 5 bases, with 9 bases between the two germline ends. Per germline, CDR1 MNHEY and CDR2 SVGAGI. CDR3 residues: CASSYDRKTEAFF. For the CDR3, the DNA is TGTGCCAGCAGTTACGACCGAAAGACTGAAGCTTTCTTT.

The chain has TRBV2 and TRBJ1-1; possible D gene TRBD1, 6 bases. Germline CDR1 and CDR2: SNHLY and FYNNEI. The V end lost 6 bases, the J end lost 3 bases, and 23 bases lay between the germline ends. The CDR3 is 17 amino acids. CDR3 sequence (DNA): TGTGCCAGCAGCCAAATCCGAGACAGGCTACCATACACTGAAGCTTTCTTT. Translated, it gives CASSQIRDRLPYTEAFF. Variable domain in full (rest from reference TRBV2 and TRBJ1-1): EPEVTQTPSHQVTQMGQEVILRCVPISNHLYFYWYRQILGQKVEFLVSFYNNEISEKSEIFDDQFSVERPDGSNFTLKIRSTKLEDSAMYFCASSQIRDRLPYTEAFFGQGTRLTVV.

This clonotype has a handful of counts. The rearrangement joins TRBV25-1 to TRBJ2-1; 11 bases map to TRBD2. With V trimmed by 10 bases and J by 3 bases, 8 bases remained unmatched. Per germline, CDR1 MGHDK and CDR2 SYGVNS. This CDR3 region has 15 residues. The CDR3 DNA reads as TGTGCCACCGCTAAGGGACTAGCGGACTACAATGAGCAGTTCTTC. Protein: CATAKGLADYNEQFF.

The chain links TRBV19 to TRBJ2-5; the D gene is possibly TRBD2 (9 bases). This CDR3 has 17 amino acids. The germline gives CDR1 LNHDA, CDR2 SQIVND (reference sequence). V dropped 6 bases and J dropped 1 base, with 21 bases sitting between them. The CDR3, as DNA: TGTGCCAGTAGGACCCAGGGGGCTAGCGGGGTCCAAGAGACCCAGTACTTC. Amino acid sequence: CASRTQGASGVQETQYF.

On this clonotype: Without the conserved terminal phenylalanine or tryptophan, this CDR3 likely stems from a read error. This sequence joins TRBV2 and TRBJ1-5; no definite D call. The CDR3 has 14 amino acids. Germline V gene sequence: CDR1 SNHLY, CDR2 FYNNEI. Written as DNA, the CDR3 is TGTGCCAGCAGGGCGCGGGTAGGCAATCAGACCCAGCATCTT. Protein: CASRARVGNQTQHL.

V usage is TRBV29-1 and J usage is TRBJ2-7; D possibly corresponds to TRBD2 (8 bases). Germline CDR1 SQVTM, CDR2 ANQGSEA. With 4 bases removed from V and 2 bases from J, the gap between germline ends came to 21 bases. This CDR3 contains 16 residues. The DNA of the CDR3 is TGCAGCGTTGCCAGGGGTAGCGGGACAGAGACCTACGAGCAGTACTTC. Translating gives CSVARGSGTETYEQYF.

The CDR3 DNA sequence: TGTGCCAGCAGCTCGAGGACAGGGACTGGCTACACCTTC. This codes for CASSSRTGTGYTF. This chain links TRBV5-5 with TRBJ1-2; 8 bases map to TRBD1. Germline CDR1 reads SGHKS; CDR2 reads YYEKEE (reference sequence). J was trimmed by 7 bases and V by 3 bases; bases with no gene match: 5. The CDR3 contains 13 residues. Variable domain in full (rest from reference TRBV5-5 and TRBJ1-2): DAGVTQSPTHLIKTRGQQVTLRCSPISGHKSVSWYQQVLGQGPQFIFQYYEKEERGRGNFPDRFSARQFPNYSSELNVNALLLGDSALYLCASSSRTGTGYTFGSGTRLTVV.

This clonotype was seen repeatedly, ten times or more. The J gene is TRBJ1-1, the V gene TRBV25-1; no reliable D call. Trimming pared 0 bases from V and 1 base from J, leaving 6 bases between. The germline gives CDR1 MGHDK, CDR2 SYGVNS. This CDR3 is 14 amino acids long. DNA for the CDR3: TGTGCCAGCAGTGAATATCCAGGGAACACTGAAGCTTTCTTT. It yields the protein CASSEYPGNTEAFF. Filled out from reference TRBV25-1 and TRBJ1-1, the complete variable domain reads EADIYQTPRYLVIGTGKKITLECSQTMGHDKMYWYQQDPGMELHLIHYSYGVNSTEKGDLSSESTVSRIRTEHFPLTLESARPSHTSQYLCASSEYPGNTEAFFGQGTRLTVV.

This clonotype has only a few counts. The chain joins TRBV12-3 or TRBV12-4 to TRBJ2-7; the D gene is possibly TRBD2 (7 bases). The germline V and J ends were trimmed by 6 bases and 4 bases, with 19 bases remaining between them. This CDR3 comprises 15 residues. The CDR3 region has the DNA TGTGCCAGCAGCCTCACAGGGAGGGCCCTGTACGAGCAGTACTTC. It is translated as CASSLTGRALYEQYF.